The source of this T cell receptor (beta chain) is a study of OX40 agonist ivuxolimab in advanced cancers. The overall study: Allowance was made for prior anti-PD-1, anti-PD-L1 or anti-CTLA-4 therapy, and around 41% had some.

V was clipped by 0 bases and J by 0 bases, with 9 bases between them. The CDR3 consists of 16 residues. Germline V CDR1 and CDR2: SGHTA, FQGNSA. Here immunoSEQ multiplex PCR was the method, and the copy in TCRdb shows in-frame clones only, minus some. Of roughly 48,000 clones listed, 83% were seen once; the top ten hold 0.95% to 1.5%. Note on this clone: Its antigen is undetermined.

Study-level results: With doses of 0.1-3.0 mg/kg, partial responders showed among the lowest clonal expansion. Low normalized T-cell clonal expansion was also seen in some nonresponders. Which antigen the expanded peripheral T cells recognized is unknown.

The rearrangement uses TRBV7-2 and TRBJ1-5; D unresolved. The sequence was obtained from an adult with an advanced solid tumor such as melanoma, head and neck, liver or kidney cancer. The material was CD4+ or CD8+ T cells sorted from blood, obtained in a trial of the OX40 agonist ivuxolimab. The CDR3 protein is CASSLATSYSNQPQHF. CDR3 coding DNA: TGTGCCAGCAGCTTAGCGACATCATATAGCAATCAGCCCCAGCATTTT.